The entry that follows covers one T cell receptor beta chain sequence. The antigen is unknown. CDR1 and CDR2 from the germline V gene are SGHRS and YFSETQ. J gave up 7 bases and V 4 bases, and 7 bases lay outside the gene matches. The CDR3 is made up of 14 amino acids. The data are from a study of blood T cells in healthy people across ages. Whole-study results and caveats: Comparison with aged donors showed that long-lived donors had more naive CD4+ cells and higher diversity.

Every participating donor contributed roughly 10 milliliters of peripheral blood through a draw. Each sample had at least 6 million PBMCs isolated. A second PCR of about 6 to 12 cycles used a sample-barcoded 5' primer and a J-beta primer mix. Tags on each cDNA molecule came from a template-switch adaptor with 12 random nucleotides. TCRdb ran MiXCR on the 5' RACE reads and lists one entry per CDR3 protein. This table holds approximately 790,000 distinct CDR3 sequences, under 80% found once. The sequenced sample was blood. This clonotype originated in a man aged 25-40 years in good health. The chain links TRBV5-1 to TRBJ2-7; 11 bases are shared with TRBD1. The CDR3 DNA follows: TGCGCCAGCAGCCCCGGACAGGGGGCGGAAGAGCAGTACTTC. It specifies CASSPGQGAEEQYF.